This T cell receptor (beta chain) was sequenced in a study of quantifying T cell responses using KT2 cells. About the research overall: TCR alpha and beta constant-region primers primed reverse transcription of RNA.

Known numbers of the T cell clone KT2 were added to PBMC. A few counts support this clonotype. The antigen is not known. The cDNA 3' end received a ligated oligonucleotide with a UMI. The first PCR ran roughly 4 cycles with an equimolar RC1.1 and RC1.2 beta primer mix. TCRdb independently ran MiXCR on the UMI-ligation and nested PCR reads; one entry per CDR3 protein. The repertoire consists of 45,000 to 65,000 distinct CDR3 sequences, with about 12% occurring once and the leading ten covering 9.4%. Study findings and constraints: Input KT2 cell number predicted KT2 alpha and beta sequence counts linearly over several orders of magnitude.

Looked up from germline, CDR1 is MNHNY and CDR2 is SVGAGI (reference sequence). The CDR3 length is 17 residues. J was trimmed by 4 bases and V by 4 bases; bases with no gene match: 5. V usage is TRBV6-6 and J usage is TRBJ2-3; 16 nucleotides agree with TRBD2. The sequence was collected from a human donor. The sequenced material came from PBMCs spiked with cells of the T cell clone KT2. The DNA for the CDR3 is TGTGCCAGCAGTTTCGTTGGGACTAGCGGGGGGGCAGATACGCAGTATTTT. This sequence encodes CASSFVGTSGGADTQYF.